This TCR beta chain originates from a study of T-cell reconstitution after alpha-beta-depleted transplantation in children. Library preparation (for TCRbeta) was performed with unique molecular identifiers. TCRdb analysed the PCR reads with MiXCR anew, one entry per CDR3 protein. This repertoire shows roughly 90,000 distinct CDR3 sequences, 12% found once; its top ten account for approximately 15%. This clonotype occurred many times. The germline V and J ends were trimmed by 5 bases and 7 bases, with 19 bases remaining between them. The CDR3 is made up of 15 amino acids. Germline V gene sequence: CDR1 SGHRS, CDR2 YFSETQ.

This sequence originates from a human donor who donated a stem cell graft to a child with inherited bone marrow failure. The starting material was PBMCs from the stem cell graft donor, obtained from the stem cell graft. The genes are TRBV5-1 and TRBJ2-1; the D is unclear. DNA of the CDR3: TGCGCCAGCAGGGAATCTAGTAGTCGGTCAAATGAGCAGTTCTTC. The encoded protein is CASRESSSRSNEQFF.